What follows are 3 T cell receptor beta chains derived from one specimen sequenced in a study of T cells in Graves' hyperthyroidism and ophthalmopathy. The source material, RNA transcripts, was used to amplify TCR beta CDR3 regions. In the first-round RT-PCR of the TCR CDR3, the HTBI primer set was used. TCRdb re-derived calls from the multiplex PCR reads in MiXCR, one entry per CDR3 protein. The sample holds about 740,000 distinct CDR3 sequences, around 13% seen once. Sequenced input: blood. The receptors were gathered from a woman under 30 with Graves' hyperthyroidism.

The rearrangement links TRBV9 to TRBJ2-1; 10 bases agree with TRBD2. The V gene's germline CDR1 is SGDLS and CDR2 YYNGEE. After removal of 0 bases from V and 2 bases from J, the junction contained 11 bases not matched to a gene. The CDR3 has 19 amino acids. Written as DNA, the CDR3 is TGTGCCAGCAGCGTAGGTGAGTCGTGGACTAGCGGTGCCTACAATGAGCAGTTCTTC. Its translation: CASSVGESWTSGAYNEQFF.

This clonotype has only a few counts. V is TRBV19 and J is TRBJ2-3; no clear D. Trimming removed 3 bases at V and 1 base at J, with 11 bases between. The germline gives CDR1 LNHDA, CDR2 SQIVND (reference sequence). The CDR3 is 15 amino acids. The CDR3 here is CASSMVGWGTDTQYF. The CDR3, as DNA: TGTGCCAGTAGTATGGTTGGCTGGGGCACAGATACGCAGTATTTT.

CDR3 amino acids: CASSEGAGVSSYEQYF. CDR3 coding DNA: TGTGCCAGCAGTGAAGGGGCCGGGGTAAGCTCCTACGAGCAGTACTTC. The V and J genes are TRBV6-1 and TRBJ2-7; tentative D call: TRBD2 (5 bases). Germline V CDR1 and CDR2: MNHNS, SASEGT. V lost 1 base to trimming and J lost 0 bases, with 13 bases between them. The CDR3 is made up of 16 amino acids.